What follows are 14 T cell receptor beta chains derived from one specimen sequenced in a study of T cell responses to AZD1222 COVID-19 vaccine. TCRdb's copy holds only in-frame clones and misses some; the assay was immunoSEQ multiplex PCR. Of 130,000 to 150,000 clones listed, around 88% are singletons. The material sequenced was peripheral blood, taken on day 0 of MenACWY control vaccination. These receptors all come from an adult in good health.

The chain has TRBV3-1 (or the pseudogene TRBV3-2) and TRBJ1-5; 7 bases map to TRBD1. CDR1 is LGHDT, CDR2 YNNKEL, per germline (reference sequence). CDR3 length equals 15 residues. Unmatched junction bases numbered 2, after V lost 3 bases and J lost 0 bases. CDR3 protein: CASSQGTDSNQPQHF. DNA for the CDR3: TGTGCCAGCAGCCAGGGGACAGATAGCAATCAGCCCCAGCATTTT.

This chain uses TRBV6-5 with TRBJ1-2; D is unclear. This CDR3 is built from 15 residues. In germline, CDR1 is MNHEY, CDR2 SVGAGI. V dropped 6 bases and J dropped 3 bases, with 17 bases sitting between them. CDR3 sequence: CASSADAYGDYGYTF. The CDR3 coding sequence is TGTGCCAGCAGCGCGGACGCATACGGCGACTATGGCTACACCTTC.

The V gene is TRBV12-3 or TRBV12-4, the J gene TRBJ1-1; D is unclear. V was pared by 3 bases and J by 3 bases, with 8 bases between. The CDR3 has 13 amino acids. The CDR3 DNA follows: TGTGCCAGCAGTTTCAGCAGTCACACTGAAGCTTTCTTT. It codes for CASSFSSHTEAFF.

The gene calls are TRBV4-1 and TRBJ2-1; D tentatively reads TRBD1 or TRBD2 (6 bases each). CDR3 size: 18 residues. V was clipped by 2 bases and J by 7 bases, with 24 bases between them. From germline, CDR1 is MGHRA and CDR2 YSYEKL. The CDR3 loop is CASSQRGEYGSSGNEQFF. The CDR3 nucleotides read TGCGCCAGCAGCCAAAGGGGGGAATACGGGAGTTCGGGTAATGAGCAGTTCTTC.

The chain carries TRBV6-5 and TRBJ1-2, with D perhaps matching TRBD1 (5 bases). The CDR3 is made up of 14 amino acids. V was clipped by 2 bases and J by 3 bases, with 10 bases between them. Germline CDR1 MNHEY, CDR2 SVGAGI. CDR3 region: CASSYKGTDYGYTF. For the CDR3, the DNA is TGTGCCAGCAGTTACAAGGGGACCGACTATGGCTACACCTTC.

V usage is TRBV7-2 and J usage is TRBJ2-3, with 9 bases fitting TRBD1. The CDR3 runs 16 residues. Looked up from germline, CDR1 is SGHTA and CDR2 is FQGNSA. The junction had 10 bases not matched to a gene; V was cut back by 4 bases and J by 5 bases. CDR3 residues: CASSSAGTGRQDTQYF. The CDR3 DNA reads TGTGCCAGCAGCTCCGCCGGGACAGGGAGACAAGATACGCAGTATTTT.

The chain has TRBV7-8 and TRBJ1-2; D is perhaps TRBD1 (5 bases). V gave up 5 bases and J gave up 6 bases, with 13 bases separating them. In germline, CDR1 is SGHVS, CDR2 FQNEAQ. The CDR3 sequence is 13 residues long. The CDR3 DNA sequence: TGTGCCAGCAGCGGTCTAGGGGCGCATGGCTACACCTTC. Its translation: CASSGLGAHGYTF.

The chain employs TRBV12-3 or TRBV12-4 and TRBJ1-2; TRBD1 agrees at 8 bases. The CDR3 has 13 residues. Losses at the gene ends were 3 bases for V and 8 bases for J; bases not matched to a gene: 5. The CDR3 protein is CASSFQGAGGYTF. In DNA, the CDR3 is TGTGCCAGCAGTTTTCAGGGGGCTGGAGGCTACACCTTC.

This rearrangement joins TRBV24-1 to TRBJ2-5; 8 positions match TRBD2. The length of the CDR3 is 17 residues. Germline CDR1 is KGHDR and CDR2 is SFDVKD. The ends lost 4 bases at V and 5 bases at J; junction bases unmatched: 14. The CDR3 nucleotides read TGTGCCACCAGTGAGTTCCCCGGGACTAGTTCTATGGAGACCCAGTACTTC. Its protein product is CATSEFPGTSSMETQYF.

The genes are TRBV7-9 and TRBJ2-3, with 10 bases matching TRBD2. Germline CDR1 and CDR2: SEHNR and FQNEAQ (reference sequence). The CDR3 consists of 18 residues. J lost 8 bases, V lost 2 bases, and 16 bases had no gene match. CDR3 loop: CASSLIYASGGQVTTQYF. DNA for the CDR3: TGTGCCAGCAGCTTAATATACGCTAGCGGGGGCCAAGTGACTACGCAGTATTTT.

CDR3 sequence reads: CASSGDVGELFF. CDR3 coding DNA: TGTGCCAGCAGCGGGGACGTCGGGGAGCTGTTTTTT. V gene TRBV9 combines with J gene TRBJ2-2; D is tentatively TRBD1 or TRBD2 (5 bases each). V lost 3 bases to trimming and J lost 7 bases, with 7 bases between them. This CDR3 is 12 amino acids long. The germline gives CDR1 SGDLS, CDR2 YYNGEE.

The rearrangement joins TRBV4-1 to TRBJ1-3; maybe TRBD1 (5 bases). The germline V gene has CDR1 MGHRA and CDR2 YSYEKL. This CDR3 has 16 residues. V was clipped by 11 bases and J by 0 bases, with 20 bases between them. The CDR3 bases are TGCGCCGTCACCCCCACGGGAGGGGACTCTGGAAACACCATATATTTT. Translated, it gives CAVTPTGGDSGNTIYF.

The chain joins TRBV2 to TRBJ2-1; perhaps TRBD1 as D (6 bases). Trimming left V 7 bases short and J 1 base short, with 8 bases between. The CDR3 is 13 amino acids. The V gene's germline CDR1 is SNHLY and CDR2 FYNNEI. The CDR3 coding sequence is TGTGCCAGCATGGACAGTTCCTACAATGAGCAGTTCTTC. Translation: CASMDSSYNEQFF.

This chain links TRBV2 with TRBJ2-7, with D perhaps assigned TRBD1 or TRBD2 (6 bases each). The CDR3 spans 14 residues. V dropped 5 bases and J dropped 6 bases, with 17 bases sitting between them. The V gene's germline CDR1 is SNHLY and CDR2 FYNNEI. The CDR3 spells CASSYGGVSGEQYF. In nucleotides, the CDR3 is TGTGCCAGCAGTTACGGGGGCGTGTCCGGCGAGCAGTACTTC.